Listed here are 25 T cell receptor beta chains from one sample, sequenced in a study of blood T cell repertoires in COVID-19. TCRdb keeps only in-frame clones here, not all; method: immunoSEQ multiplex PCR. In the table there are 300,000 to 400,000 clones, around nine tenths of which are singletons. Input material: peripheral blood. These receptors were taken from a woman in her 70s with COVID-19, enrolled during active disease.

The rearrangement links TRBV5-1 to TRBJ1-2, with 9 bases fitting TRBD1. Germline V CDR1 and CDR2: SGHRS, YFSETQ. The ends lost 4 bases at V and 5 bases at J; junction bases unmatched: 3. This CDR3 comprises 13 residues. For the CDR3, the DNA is TGCGCCAGCAGCCAGGACAGGGGATATGGCTACACCTTC. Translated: CASSQDRGYGYTF.

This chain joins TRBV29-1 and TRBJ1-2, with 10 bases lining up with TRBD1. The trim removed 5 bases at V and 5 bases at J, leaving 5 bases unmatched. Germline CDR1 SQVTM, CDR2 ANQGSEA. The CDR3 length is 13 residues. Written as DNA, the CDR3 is TGCAGCGTTCAGGGACAGGGGTTTTATGGCTACACCTTC. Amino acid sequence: CSVQGQGFYGYTF. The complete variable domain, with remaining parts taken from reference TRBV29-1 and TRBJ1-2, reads SAVISQKPSRDICQRGTSLTIQCQVDSQVTMMFWYRQQPGQSLTLIATANQGSEATYESGFVIDKFPISRPNLTFSTLTVSNMSPEDSSIYLCSVQGQGFYGYTFGSGTRLTVV.

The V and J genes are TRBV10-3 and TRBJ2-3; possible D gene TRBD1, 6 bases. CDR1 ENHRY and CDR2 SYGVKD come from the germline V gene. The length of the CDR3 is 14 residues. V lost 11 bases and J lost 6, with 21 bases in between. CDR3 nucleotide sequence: TGTGCCTCATCGGCCGGGACAACACGGGATACGCAGTATTTT. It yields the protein CASSAGTTRDTQYF.

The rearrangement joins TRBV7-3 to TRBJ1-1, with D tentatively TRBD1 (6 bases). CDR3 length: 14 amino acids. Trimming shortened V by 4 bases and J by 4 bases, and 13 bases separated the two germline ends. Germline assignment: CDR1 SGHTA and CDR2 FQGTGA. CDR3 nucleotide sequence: TGTGCCAGCAGCTCAAGGGGGTTGAGCACTGAAGCTTTCTTT. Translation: CASSSRGLSTEAFF. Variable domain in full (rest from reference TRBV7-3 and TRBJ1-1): GAGVSQTPSNKVTEKGKYVELRCDPISGHTALYWYRQSLGQGPEFLIYFQGTGAADDSGLPNDRFFAVRPEGSVSTLKIQRTERGDSAVYLCASSSRGLSTEAFFGQGTRLTVV.

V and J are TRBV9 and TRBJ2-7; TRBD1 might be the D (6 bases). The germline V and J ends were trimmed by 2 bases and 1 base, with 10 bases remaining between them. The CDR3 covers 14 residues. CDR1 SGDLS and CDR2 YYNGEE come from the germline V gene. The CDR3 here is CASSVDRWSYEQYF. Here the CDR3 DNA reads TGTGCCAGCAGCGTTGACAGGTGGTCCTACGAGCAGTACTTC.

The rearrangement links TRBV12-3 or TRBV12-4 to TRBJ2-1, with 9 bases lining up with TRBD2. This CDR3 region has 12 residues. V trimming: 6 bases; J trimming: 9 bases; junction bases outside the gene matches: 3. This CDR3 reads CASRLAGIEQFF. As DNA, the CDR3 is TGTGCCAGCAGGCTAGCGGGGATTGAGCAGTTCTTC.

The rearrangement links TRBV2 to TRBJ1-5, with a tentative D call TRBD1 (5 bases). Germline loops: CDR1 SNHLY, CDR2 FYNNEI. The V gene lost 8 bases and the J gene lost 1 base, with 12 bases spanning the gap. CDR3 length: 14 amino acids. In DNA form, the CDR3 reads TGTGCCAGCGGGGCCGACGGGAGCAATCAGCCCCAGCATTTT. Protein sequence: CASGADGSNQPQHF.

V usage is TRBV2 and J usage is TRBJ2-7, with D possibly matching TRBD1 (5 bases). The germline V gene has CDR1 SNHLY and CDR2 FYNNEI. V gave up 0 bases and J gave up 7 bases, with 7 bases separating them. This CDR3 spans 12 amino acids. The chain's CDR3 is CASSEAGVEQYF. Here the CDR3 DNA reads TGTGCCAGCAGTGAAGCAGGGGTTGAGCAGTACTTC.

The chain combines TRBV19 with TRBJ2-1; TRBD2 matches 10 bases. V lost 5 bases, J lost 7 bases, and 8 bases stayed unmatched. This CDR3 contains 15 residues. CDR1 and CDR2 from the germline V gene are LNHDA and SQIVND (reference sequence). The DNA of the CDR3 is TGTGCCAGTAGTCTTCGGACTAGCGGACGAAATGAGCAGTTCTTC. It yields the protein CASSLRTSGRNEQFF.

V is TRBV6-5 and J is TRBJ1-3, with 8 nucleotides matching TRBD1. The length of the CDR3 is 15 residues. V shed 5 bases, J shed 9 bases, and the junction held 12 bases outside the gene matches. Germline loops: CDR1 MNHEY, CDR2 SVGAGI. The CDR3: CASSNPGQGGGTIYF. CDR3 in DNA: TGTGCCAGCAGTAACCCTGGACAGGGAGGAGGCACCATATATTTT.

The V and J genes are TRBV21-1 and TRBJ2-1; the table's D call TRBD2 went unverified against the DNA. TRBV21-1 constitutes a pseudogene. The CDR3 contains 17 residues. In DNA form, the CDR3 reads TGTGCCAGCAGTAGTGAGATAGCTACACATTCTGACAATGAGCAGTTCTTC. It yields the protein CASSSEIATHSDNEQFF.

The CDR3 bases are TGTGCCAGCAGTTACGACTGGGGCCCCTCCTTGAATGGCTACACCTTC. This translates into CASSYDWGPSLNGYTF. This rearrangement joins TRBV6-5 to TRBJ1-2; possible D gene TRBD1, 5 bases. Germline V gene lookup returns CDR1 MNHEY and CDR2 SVGAGI. The CDR3 consists of 16 residues. Trimming shortened V by 2 bases and J by 6 bases, and 19 bases separated the two germline ends.

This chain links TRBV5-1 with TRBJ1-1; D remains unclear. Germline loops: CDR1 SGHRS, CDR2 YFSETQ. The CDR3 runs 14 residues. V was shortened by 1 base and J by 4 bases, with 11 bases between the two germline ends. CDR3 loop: CASSLFPGSTEAFF. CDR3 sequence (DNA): TGCGCCAGCAGCTTGTTTCCGGGGAGCACTGAAGCTTTCTTT.

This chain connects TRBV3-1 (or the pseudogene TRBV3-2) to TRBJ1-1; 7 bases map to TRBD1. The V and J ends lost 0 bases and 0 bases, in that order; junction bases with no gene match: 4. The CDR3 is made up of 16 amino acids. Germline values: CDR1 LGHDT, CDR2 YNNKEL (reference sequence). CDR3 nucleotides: TGTGCCAGCAGCCAAGATCAGGGGGAGATGAACACTGAAGCTTTCTTT. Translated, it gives CASSQDQGEMNTEAFF.

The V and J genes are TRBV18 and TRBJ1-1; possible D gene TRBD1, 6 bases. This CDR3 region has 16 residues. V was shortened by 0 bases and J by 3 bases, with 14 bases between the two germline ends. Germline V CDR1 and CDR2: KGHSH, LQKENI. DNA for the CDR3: TGTGCCAGCTCACCACCCGGCAGGGGAGTTGACACTGAAGCTTTCTTT. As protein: CASSPPGRGVDTEAFF.

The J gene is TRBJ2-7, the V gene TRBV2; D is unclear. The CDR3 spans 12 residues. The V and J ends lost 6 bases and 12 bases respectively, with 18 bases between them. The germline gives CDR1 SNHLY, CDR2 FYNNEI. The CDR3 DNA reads TGTGCCAGCAGGAATACCCCTATCCTTTGGTACTTC. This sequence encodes CASRNTPILWYF.

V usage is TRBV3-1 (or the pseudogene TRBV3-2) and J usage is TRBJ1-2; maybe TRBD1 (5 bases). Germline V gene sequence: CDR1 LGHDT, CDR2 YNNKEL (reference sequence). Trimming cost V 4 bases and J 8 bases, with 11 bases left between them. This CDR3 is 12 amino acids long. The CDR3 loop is CASSLQGSGYTF. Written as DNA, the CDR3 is TGTGCCAGCAGCCTGCAGGGTAGCGGCTACACCTTC.

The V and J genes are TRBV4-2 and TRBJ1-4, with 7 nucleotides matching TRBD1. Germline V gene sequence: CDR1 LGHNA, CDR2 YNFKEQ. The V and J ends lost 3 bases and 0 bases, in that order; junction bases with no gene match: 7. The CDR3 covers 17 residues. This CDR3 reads CASSHTLGQATNEKLFF. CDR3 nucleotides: TGTGCCAGCAGCCATACCTTAGGACAGGCAACTAATGAAAAACTGTTTTTT.

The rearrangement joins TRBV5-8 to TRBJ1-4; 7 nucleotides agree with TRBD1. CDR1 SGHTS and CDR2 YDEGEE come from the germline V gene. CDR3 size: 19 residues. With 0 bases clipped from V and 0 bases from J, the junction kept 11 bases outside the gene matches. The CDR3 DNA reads TGTGCCAGCAGCTTGGGACAGGGACTTTCGTCTGCAACTAATGAAAAACTGTTTTTT. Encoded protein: CASSLGQGLSSATNEKLFF.

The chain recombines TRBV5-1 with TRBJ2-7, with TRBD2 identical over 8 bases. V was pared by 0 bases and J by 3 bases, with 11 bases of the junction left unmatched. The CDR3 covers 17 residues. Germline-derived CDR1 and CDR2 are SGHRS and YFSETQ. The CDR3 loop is CASSLDVTSGGLYEQYF. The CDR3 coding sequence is TGCGCCAGCAGCTTGGACGTTACCAGCGGGGGACTCTACGAGCAGTACTTC.

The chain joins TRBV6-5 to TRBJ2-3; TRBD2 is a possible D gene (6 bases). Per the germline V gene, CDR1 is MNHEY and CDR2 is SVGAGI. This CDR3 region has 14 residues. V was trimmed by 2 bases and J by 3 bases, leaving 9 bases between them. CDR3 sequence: CASSYAGLTDTQYF. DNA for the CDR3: TGTGCCAGCAGTTACGCGGGGCTGACAGATACGCAGTATTTT.

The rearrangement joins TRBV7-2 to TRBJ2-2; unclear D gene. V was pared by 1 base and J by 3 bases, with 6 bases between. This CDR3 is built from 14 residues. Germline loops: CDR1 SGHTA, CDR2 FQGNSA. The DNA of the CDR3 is TGTGCCAGCAGCTTAGTACTCTACACCGGGGAGCTGTTTTTT. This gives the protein CASSLVLYTGELFF.

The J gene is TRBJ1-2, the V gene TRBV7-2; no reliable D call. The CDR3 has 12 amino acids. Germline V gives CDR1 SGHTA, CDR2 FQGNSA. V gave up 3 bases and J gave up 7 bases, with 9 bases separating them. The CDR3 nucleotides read TGTGCCAGCAGCTTCGAATTGCGTGGCTACACCTTC. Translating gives CASSFELRGYTF.

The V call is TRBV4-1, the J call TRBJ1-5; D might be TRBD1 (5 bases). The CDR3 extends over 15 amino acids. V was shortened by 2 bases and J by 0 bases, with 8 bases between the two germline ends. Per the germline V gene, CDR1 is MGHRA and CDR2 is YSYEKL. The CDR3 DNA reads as TGCGCCAGCAGCCAACTGGGACTTAGCAATCAGCCCCAGCATTTT. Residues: CASSQLGLSNQPQHF.

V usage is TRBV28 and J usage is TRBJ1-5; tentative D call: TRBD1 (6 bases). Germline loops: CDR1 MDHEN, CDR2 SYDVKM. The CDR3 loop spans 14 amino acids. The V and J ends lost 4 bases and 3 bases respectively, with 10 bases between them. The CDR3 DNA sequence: TGTGCCAGCAGTTCTCAGGGACACAATCAGCCCCAGCATTTT. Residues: CASSSQGHNQPQHF.